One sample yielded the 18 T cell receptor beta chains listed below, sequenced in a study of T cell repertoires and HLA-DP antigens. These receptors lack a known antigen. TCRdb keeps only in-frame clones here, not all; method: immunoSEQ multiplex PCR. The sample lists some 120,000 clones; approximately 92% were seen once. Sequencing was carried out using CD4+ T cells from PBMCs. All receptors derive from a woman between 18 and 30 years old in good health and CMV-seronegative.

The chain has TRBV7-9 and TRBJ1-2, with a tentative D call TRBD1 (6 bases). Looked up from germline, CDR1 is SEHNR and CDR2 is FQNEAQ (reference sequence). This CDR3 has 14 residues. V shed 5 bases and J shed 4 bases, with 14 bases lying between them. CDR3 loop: CASSLEGGPYGYTF. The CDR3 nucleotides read TGTGCCAGCAGCCTAGAGGGGGGCCCCTATGGCTACACCTTC.

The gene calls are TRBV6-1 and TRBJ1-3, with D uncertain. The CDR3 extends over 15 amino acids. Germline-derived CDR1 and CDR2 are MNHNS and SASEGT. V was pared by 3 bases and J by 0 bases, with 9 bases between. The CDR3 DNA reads TGTGCCAGCAGTGAGCACGGGTACTCTGGAAACACCATATATTTT. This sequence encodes CASSEHGYSGNTIYF.

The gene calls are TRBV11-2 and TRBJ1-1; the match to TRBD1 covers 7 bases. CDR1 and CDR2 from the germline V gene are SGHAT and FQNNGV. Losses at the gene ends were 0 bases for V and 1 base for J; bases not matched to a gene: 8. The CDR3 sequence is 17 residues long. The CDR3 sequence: CASSLDGDSRKNTEAFF. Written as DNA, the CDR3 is TGTGCCAGCAGCTTAGATGGGGACAGCCGCAAGAACACTGAAGCTTTCTTT.

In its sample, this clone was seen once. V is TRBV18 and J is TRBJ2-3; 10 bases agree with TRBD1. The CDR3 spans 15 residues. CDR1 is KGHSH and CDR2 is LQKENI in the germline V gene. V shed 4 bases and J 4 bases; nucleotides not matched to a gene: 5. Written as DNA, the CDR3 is TGTGCCAGCTCACTAAGGGACAGGGGCCCAGATACGCAGTATTTT. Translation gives CASSLRDRGPDTQYF.

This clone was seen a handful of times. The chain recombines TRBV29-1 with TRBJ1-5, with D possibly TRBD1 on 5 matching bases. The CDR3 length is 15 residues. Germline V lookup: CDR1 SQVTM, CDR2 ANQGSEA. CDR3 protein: CRADGDGEGEQPQHF. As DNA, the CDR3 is TGCAGAGCTGATGGGGACGGGGAAGGGGAGCAGCCCCAGCATTTT.

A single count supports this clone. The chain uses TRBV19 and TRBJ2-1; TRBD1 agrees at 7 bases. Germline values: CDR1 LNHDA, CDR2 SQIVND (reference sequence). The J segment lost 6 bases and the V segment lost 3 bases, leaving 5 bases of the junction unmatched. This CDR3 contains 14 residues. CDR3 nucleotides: TGTGCCAGTAGTATTGGACAGGCCACCAATGAGCAGTTCTTC. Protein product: CASSIGQATNEQFF.

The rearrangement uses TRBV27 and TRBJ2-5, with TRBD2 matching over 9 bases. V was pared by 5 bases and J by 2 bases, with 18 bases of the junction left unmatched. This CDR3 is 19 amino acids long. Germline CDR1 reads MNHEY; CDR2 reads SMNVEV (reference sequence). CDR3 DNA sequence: TGTGCCAGCAGTCGTGCCCTTCTAAGCGGGAGGAGAGGGCAAGAGACCCAGTACTTC. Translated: CASSRALLSGRRGQETQYF.

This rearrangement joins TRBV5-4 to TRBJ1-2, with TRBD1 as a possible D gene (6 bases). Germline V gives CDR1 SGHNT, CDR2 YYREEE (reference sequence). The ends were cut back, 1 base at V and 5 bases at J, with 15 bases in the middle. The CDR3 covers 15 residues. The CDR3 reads CASSLRTQGGYGYTF. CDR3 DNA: TGTGCCAGCAGCTTGCGGACACAGGGCGGGTATGGCTACACCTTC.

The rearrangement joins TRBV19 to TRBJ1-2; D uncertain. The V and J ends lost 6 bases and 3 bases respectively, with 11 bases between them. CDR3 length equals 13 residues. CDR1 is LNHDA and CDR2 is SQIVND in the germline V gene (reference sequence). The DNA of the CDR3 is TGTGCCAGTAGCCGCAGAAGAGACTATGGCTACACCTTC. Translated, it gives CASSRRRDYGYTF.

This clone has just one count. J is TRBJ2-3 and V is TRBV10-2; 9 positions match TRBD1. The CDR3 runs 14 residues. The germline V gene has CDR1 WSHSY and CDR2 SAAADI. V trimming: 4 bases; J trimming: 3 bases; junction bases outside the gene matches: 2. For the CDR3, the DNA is TGCGCCAGCAGTGGACAGGGGGGAACAGATACGCAGTATTTT. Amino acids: CASSGQGGTDTQYF.

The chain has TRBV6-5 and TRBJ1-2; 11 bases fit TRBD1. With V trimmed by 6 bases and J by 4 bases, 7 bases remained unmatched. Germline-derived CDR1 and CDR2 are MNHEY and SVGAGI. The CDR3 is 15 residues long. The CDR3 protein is CASRPTGTGGYGYTF. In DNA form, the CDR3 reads TGTGCCAGCAGACCTACCGGGACAGGGGGCTATGGCTACACCTTC.

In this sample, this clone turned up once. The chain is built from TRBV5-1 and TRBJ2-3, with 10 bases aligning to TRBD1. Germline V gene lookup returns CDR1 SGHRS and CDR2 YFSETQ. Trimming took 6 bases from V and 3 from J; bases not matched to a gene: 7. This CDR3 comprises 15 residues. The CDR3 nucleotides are TGCGCCAGCAACAATCCGGGACAGGGGACAGATACGCAGTATTTT. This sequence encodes CASNNPGQGTDTQYF.

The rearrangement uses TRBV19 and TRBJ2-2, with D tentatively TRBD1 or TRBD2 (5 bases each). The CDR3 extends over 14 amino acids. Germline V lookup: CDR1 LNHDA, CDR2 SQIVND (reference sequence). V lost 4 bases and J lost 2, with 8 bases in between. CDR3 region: CASSRGPNTGELFF. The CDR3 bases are TGTGCCAGTAGTAGGGGACCCAACACCGGGGAGCTGTTTTTT.

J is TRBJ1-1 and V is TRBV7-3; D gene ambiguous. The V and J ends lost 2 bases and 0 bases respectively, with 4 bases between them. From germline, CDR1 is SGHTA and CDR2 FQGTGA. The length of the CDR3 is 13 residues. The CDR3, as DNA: TGTGCCAGCAGCTTACAGATGAACACTGAAGCTTTCTTT. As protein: CASSLQMNTEAFF.

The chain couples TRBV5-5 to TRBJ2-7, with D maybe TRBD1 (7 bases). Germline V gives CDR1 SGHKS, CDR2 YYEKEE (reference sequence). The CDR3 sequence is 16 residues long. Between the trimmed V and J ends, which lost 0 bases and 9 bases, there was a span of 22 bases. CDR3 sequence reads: CASSLALLAIRGLQYF. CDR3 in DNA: TGTGCCAGCAGCTTGGCGTTACTAGCCATCAGGGGGTTGCAGTACTTC.

The CDR3 loop reads CASSPPTRAYEQYV. DNA for the CDR3: TGTGCCAGCTCACCACCGACCAGGGCGTACGAGCAGTACGTC. This chain connects TRBV18 to TRBJ2-7, with D perhaps TRBD1 (5 bases). The CDR3 consists of 14 residues. Trimming took 0 bases from V and 4 from J, leaving 10 bases between them. From germline, CDR1 is KGHSH and CDR2 LQKENI.

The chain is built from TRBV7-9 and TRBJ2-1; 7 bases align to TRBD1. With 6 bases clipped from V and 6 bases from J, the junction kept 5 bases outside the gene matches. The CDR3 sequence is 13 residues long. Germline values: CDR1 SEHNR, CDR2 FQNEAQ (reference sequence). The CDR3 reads CASRARGTNEQFF. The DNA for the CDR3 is TGTGCCAGCAGGGCCAGGGGGACCAATGAGCAGTTCTTC.

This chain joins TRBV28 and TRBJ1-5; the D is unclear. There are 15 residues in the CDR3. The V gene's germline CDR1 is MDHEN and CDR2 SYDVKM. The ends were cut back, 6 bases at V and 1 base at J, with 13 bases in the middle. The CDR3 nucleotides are TGTGCCAGCAGCCGGGCCCCGGGGAGCAATCAGCCCCAGCATTTT. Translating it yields CASSRAPGSNQPQHF.